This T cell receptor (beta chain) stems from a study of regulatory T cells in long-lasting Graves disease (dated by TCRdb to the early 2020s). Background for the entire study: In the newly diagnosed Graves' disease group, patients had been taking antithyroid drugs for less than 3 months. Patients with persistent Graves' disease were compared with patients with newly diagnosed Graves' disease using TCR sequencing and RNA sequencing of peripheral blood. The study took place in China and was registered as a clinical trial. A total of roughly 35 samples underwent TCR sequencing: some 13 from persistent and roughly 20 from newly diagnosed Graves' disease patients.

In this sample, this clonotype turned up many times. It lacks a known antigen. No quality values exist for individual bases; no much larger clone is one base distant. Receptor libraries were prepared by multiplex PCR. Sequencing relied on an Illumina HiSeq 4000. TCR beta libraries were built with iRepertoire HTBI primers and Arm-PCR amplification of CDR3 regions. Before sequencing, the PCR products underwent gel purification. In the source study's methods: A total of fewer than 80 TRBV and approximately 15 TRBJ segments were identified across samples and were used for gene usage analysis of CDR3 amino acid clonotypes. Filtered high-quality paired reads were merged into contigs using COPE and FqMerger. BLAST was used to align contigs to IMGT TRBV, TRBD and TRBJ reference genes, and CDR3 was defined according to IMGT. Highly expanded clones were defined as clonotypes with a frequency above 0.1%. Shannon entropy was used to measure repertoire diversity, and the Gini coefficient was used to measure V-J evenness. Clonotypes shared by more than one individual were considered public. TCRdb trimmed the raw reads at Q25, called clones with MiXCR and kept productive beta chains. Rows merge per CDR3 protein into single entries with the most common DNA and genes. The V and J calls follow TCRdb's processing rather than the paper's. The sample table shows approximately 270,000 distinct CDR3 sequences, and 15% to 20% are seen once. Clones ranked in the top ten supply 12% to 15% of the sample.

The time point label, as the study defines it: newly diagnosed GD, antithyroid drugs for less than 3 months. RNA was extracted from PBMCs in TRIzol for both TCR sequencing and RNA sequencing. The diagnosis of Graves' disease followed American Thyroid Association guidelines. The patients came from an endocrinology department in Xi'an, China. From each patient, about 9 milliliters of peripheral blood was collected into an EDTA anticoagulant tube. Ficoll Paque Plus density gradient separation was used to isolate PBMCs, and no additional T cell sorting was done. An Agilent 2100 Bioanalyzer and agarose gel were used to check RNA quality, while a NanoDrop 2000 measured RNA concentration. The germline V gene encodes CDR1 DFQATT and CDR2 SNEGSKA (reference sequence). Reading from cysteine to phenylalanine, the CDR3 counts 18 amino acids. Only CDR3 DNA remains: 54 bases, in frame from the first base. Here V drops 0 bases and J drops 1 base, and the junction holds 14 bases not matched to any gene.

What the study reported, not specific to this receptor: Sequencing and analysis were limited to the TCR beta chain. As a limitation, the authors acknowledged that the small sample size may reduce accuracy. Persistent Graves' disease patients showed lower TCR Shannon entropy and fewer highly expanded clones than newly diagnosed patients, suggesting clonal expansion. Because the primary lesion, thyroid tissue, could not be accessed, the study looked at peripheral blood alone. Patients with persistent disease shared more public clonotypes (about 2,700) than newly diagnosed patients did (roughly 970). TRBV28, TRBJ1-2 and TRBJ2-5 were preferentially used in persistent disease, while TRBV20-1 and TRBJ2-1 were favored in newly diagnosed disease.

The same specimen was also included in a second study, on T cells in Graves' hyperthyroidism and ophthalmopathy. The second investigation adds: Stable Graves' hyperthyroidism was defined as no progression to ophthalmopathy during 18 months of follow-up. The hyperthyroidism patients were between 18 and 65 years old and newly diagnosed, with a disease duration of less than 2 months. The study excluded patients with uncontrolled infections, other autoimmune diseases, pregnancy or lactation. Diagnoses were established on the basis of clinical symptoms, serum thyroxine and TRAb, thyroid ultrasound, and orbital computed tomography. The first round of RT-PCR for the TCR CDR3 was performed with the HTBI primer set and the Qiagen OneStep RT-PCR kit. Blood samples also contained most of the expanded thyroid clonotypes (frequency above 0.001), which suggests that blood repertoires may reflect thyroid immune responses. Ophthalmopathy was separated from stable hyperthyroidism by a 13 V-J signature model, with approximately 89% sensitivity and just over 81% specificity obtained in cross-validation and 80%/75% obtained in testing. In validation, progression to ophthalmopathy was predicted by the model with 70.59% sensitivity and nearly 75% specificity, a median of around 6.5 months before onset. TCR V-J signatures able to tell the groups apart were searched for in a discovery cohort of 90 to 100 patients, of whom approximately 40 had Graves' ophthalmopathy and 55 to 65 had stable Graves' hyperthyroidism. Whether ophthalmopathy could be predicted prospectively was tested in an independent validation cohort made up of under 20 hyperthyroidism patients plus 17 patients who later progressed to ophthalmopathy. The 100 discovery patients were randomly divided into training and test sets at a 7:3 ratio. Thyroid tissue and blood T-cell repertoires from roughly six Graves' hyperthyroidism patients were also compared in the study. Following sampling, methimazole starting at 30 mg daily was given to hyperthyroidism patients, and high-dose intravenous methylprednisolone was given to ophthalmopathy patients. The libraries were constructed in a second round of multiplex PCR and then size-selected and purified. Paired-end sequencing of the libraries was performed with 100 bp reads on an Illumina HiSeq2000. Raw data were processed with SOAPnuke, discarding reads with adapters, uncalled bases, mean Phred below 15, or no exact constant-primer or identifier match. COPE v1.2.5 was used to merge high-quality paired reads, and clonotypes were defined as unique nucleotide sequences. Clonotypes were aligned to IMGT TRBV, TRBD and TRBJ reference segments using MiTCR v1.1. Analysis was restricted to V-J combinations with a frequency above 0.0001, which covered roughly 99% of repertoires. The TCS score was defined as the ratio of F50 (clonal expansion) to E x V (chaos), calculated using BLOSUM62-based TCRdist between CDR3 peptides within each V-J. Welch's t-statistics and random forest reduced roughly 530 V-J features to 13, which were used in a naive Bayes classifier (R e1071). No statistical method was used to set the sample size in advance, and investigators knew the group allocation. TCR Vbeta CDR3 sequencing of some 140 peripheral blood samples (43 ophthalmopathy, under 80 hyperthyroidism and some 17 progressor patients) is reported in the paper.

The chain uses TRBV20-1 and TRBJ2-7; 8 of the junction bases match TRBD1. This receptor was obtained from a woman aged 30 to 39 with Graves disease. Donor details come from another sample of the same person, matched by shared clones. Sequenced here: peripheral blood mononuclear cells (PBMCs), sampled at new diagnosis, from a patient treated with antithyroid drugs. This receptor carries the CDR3 CSAREEPPGQAGSYEQYF. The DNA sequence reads TGCAGTGCTAGAGAGGAGCCTCCGGGACAGGCTGGGTCCTACGAGCAGTACTTC.